These 2 T cell receptor beta chains originate from one sample sequenced in a study of cytomegalovirus exposure and HLA in healthy donors (dated by TCRdb to about 2017). The method was the immunoSEQ multiplex PCR assay. For the multiplex PCR, a mixture combining 60 forward primers for TCR Vbeta segments and 13 reverse primers for TCR Jbeta segments was used. In TCRdb, the immuneACCESS table is reduced to in-frame sequences with V and J assigned. These tables do not hold every clone; where another copy was compared, an unresolved V gene accounts for under half, and the others remain unexplained. This sample has approximately 130,000 clones in its table, and 75% to 90% of those were observed once. The ten largest clonotypes hold 1.5% to 2% of the sample. The sample consisted of PBMCs. Receptors were obtained from a man between 35 and 55 years old in good health and CMV-seronegative.

The rearrangement joins TRBV7-9 to TRBJ2-1, with D perhaps matching TRBD1 (6 bases). The CDR3 consists of 13 residues. Trimming cost V 5 bases and J 4 bases, with 9 bases left between them. The germline V gene encodes CDR1 SEHNR and CDR2 FQNEAQ (reference sequence). Here the CDR3 DNA reads TGTGCCAGCAGCGAGACAGGATACAATGAGCAGTTCTTC. This translates into CASSETGYNEQFF.

V gene TRBV6-5 combines with J gene TRBJ2-7; a weak D match, TRBD1 (6 bases). V lost 2 bases and J lost 6, with 17 bases in between. The germline V gene has CDR1 MNHEY and CDR2 SVGAGI. This CDR3 has 15 residues. This CDR3 is CASSYGGTRFSEQYF. CDR3 sequence (DNA): TGTGCCAGCAGTTACGGTGGGACACGGTTTAGCGAGCAGTACTTC.